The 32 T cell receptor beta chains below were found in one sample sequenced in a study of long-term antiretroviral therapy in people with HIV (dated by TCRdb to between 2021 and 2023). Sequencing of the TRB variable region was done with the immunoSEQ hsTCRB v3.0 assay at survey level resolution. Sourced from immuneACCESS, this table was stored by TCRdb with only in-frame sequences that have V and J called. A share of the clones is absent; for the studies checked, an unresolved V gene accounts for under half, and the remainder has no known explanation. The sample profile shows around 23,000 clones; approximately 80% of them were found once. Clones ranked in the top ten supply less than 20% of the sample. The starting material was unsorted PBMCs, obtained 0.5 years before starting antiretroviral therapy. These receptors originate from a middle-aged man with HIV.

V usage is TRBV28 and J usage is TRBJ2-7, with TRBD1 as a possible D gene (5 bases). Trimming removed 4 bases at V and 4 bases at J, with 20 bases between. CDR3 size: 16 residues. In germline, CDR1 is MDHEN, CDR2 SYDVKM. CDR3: CASSSYRSGITYEQYF. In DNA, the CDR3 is TGTGCCAGCAGTTCCTACAGGTCTGGGATAACTTACGAGCAGTACTTC.

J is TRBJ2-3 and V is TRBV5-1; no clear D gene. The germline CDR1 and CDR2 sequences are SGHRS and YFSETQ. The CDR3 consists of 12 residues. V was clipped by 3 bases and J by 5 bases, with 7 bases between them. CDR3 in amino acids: CASSSEGDTQYF. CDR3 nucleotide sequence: TGCGCCAGCAGCTCAGAAGGAGATACGCAGTATTTT.

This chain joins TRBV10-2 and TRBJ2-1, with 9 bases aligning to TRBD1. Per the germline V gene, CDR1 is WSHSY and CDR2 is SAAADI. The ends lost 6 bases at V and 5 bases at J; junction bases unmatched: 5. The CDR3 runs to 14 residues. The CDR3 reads CASRGGQGNNEQFF. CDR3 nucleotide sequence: TGCGCCAGCAGGGGGGGACAGGGAAACAATGAGCAGTTCTTC.

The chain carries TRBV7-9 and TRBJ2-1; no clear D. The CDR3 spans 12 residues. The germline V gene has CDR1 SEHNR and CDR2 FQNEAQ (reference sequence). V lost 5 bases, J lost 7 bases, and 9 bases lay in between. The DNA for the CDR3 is TGTGCCAGCAGCGCCTCGGGTAATGAGCAGTTCTTC. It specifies CASSASGNEQFF.

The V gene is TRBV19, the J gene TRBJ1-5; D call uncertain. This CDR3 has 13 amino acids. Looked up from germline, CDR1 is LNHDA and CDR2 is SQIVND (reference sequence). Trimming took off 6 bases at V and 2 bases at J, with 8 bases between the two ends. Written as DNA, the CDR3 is TGTGCCAGTAGATACTTGGGCAATCAGCCCCAGCATTTT. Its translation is CASRYLGNQPQHF.

This CDR3 reads CATSKVDNTEAFF. CDR3 DNA sequence: TGTGCCACCAGCAAGGTGGATAACACTGAAGCTTTCTTT. This chain links TRBV15 with TRBJ1-1; D is unresolved. V was clipped by 4 bases and J by 2 bases, with 8 bases between them. The CDR3 runs 13 residues. Germline V gene lookup returns CDR1 LNHNV and CDR2 YYDKDF (reference sequence).

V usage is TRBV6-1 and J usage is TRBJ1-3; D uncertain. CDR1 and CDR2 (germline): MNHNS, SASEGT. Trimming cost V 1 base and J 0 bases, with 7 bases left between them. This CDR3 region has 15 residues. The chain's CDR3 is CASSEVVNSGNTIYF. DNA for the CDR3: TGTGCCAGCAGTGAAGTCGTCAACTCTGGAAACACCATATATTTT.

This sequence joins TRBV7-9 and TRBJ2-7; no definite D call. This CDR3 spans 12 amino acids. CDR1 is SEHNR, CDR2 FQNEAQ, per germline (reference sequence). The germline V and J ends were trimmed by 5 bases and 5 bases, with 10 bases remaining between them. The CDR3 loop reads CASSLLKDEQYF. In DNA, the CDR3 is TGTGCCAGCAGCCTCTTAAAAGACGAGCAGTACTTC.

Here the CDR3 reads CASSRTATYEQYF. The CDR3, as DNA: TGTGCCAGCAGTAGGACAGCCACCTACGAGCAGTACTTC. This chain uses TRBV27 with TRBJ2-7; TRBD1 is a possible D gene (6 bases). Per germline, CDR1 MNHEY and CDR2 SMNVEV (reference sequence). The CDR3 contains 13 residues. Trimming stripped 5 bases from V and 2 bases from J, with 10 bases between.

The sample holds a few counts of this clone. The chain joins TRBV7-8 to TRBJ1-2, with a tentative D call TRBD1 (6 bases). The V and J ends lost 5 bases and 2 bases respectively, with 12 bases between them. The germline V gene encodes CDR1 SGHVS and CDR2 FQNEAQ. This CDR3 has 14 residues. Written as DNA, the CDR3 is TGTGCCAGCAGCGCGTACAGGGAGAACTATGGCTACACCTTC. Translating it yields CASSAYRENYGYTF.

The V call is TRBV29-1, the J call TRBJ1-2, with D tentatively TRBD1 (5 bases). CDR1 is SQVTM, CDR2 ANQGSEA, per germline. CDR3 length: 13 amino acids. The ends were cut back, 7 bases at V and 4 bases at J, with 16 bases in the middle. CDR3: CSAQPTGLYGYTF. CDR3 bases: TGCAGCGCCCAACCAACAGGCCTCTATGGCTACACCTTC.

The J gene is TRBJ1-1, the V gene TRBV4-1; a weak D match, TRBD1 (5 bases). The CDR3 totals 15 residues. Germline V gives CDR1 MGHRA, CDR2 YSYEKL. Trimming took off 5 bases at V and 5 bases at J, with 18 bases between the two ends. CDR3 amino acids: CASSSRLGDGTEAFF. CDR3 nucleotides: TGCGCCAGCAGCTCCCGTCTGGGGGACGGGACTGAAGCTTTCTTT.

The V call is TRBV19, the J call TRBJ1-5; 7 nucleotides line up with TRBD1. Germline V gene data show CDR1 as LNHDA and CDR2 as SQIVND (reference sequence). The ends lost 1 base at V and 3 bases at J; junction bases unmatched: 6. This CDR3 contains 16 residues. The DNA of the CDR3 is TGTGCCAGTAGTATAGGCAGGGGGAACGTCAATCAGCCCCAGCATTTT. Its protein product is CASSIGRGNVNQPQHF. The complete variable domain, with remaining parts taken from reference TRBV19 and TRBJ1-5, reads DGGITQSPKYLFRKEGQNVTLSCEQNLNHDAMYWYRQDPGQGLRLIYYSQIVNDFQKGDIAEGYSVSREKKESFPLTVTSAQKNPTAFYLCASSIGRGNVNQPQHFGDGTRLSIL.

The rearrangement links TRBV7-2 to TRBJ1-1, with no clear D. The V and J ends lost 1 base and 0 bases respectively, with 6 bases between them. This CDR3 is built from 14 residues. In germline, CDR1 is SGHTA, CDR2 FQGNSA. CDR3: CASSLGGMNTEAFF. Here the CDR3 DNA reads TGTGCCAGCAGCTTAGGGGGTATGAACACTGAAGCTTTCTTT.

Here the CDR3 DNA reads TGTGCCAGCAGCCCGAGGGGGACAACTAATGAAAAACTGTTTTTT. Its translation is CASSPRGTTNEKLFF. The gene calls are TRBV7-2 and TRBJ1-4; possibly TRBD1 for D (6 bases). The CDR3 sequence is 15 residues long. The germline gives CDR1 SGHTA, CDR2 FQGNSA. The V end was cut by 5 bases, the J end by 0 bases, with 10 bases between.

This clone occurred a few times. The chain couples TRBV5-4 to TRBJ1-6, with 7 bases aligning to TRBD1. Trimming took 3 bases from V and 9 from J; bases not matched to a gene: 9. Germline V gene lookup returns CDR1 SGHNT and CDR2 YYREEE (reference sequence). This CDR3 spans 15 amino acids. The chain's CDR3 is CASSYQGVFGSPLHF. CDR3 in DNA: TGTGCCAGCAGCTACCAGGGGGTCTTCGGTTCACCCCTCCACTTT.

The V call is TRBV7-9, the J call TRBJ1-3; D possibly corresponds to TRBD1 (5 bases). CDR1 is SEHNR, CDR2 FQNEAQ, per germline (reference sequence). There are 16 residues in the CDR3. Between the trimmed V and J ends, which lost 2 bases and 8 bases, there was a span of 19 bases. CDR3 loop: CASSLRVGAAVDTIYF. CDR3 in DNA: TGTGCCAGCAGCTTACGCGTTGGGGCAGCGGTAGACACCATATATTTT.

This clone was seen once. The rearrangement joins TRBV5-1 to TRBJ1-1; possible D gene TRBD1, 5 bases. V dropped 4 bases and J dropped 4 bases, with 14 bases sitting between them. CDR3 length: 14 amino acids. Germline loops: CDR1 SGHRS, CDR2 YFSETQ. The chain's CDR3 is CASSNQGGSTEAFF. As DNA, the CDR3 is TGCGCCAGCAGCAACCAGGGCGGAAGCACTGAAGCTTTCTTT. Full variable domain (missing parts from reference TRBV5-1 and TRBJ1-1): KAGVTQTPRYLIKTRGQQVTLSCSPISGHRSVSWYQQTPGQGLQFLFEYFSETQRNKGNFPGRFSGRQFSNSRSEMNVSTLELGDSALYLCASSNQGGSTEAFFGQGTRLTVV.

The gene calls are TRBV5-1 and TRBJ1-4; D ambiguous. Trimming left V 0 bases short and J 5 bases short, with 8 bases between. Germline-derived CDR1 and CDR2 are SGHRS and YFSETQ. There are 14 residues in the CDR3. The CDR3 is CASSLEKSNEKLFF. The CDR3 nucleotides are TGCGCCAGCAGCTTGGAGAAATCAAATGAAAAACTGTTTTTT. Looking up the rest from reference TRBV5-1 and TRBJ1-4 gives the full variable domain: KAGVTQTPRYLIKTRGQQVTLSCSPISGHRSVSWYQQTPGQGLQFLFEYFSETQRNKGNFPGRFSGRQFSNSRSEMNVSTLELGDSALYLCASSLEKSNEKLFFGSGTQLSVL.

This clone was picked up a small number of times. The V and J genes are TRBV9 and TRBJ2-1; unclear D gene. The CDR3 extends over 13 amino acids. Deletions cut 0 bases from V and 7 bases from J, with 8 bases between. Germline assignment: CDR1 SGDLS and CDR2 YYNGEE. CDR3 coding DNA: TGTGCCAGCAGCGTAGAACTAAAAAATGAGCAGTTCTTC. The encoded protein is CASSVELKNEQFF.

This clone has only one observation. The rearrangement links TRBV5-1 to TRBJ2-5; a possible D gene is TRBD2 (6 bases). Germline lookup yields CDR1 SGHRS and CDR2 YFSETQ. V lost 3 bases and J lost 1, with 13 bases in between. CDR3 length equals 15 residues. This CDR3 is CASSSQEGLQETQYF. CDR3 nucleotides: TGCGCCAGCAGCTCCCAGGAGGGGCTCCAAGAGACCCAGTACTTC.

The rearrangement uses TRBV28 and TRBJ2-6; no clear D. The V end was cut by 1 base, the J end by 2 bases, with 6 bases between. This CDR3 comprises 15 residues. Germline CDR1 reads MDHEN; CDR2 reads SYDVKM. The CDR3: CASSLSVAGANVLTF. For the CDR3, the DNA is TGTGCCAGCAGTTTATCGGTCGCTGGGGCCAACGTCCTGACTTTC. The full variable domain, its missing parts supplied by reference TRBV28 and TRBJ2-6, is DVKVTQSSRYLVKRTGEKVFLECVQDMDHENMFWYRQDPGLGLRLIYFSYDVKMKEKGDIPEGYSVSREKKERFSLILESASTNQTSMYLCASSLSVAGANVLTFGAGSRLTVL.

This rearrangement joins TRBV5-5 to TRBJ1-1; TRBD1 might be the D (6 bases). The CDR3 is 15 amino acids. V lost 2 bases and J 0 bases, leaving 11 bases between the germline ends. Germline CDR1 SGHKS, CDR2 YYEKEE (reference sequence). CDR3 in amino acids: CASSFDTGMNTEAFF. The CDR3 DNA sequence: TGTGCCAGCAGCTTCGATACAGGGATGAACACTGAAGCTTTCTTT.

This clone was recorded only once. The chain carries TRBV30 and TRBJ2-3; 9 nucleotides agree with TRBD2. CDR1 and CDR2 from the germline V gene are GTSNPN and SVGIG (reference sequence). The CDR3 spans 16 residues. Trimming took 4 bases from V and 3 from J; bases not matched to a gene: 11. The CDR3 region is CAWTWFSSGGTDTQYF. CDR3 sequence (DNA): TGTGCCTGGACCTGGTTTAGTAGCGGGGGAACAGATACGCAGTATTTT.

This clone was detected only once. CDR3 in DNA: TGTGCCAGCAGCAAGGACAGGGCCTCCTACAATGAGCAGTTCTTC. The encoded protein is CASSKDRASYNEQFF. V is TRBV5-4 and J is TRBJ2-1, with 8 bases matching TRBD1. CDR3 length equals 15 residues. The V and J ends lost 4 bases and 0 bases, in that order; junction bases with no gene match: 3. Germline CDR1 reads SGHNT; CDR2 reads YYREEE (reference sequence).

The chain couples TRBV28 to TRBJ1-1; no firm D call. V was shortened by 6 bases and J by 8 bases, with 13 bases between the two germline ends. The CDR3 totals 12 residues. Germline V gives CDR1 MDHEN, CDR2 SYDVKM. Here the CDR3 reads CASSTSRPEAFF. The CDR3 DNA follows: TGTGCCAGCAGCACCAGTCGGCCGGAAGCTTTCTTT.

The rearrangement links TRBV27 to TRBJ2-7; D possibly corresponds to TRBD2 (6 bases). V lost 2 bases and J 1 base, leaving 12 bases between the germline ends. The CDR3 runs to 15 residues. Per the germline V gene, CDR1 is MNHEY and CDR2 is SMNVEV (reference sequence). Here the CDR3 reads CASSLNGGPSYEQYF. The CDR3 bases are TGTGCCAGCAGTTTAAACGGGGGACCTTCCTACGAGCAGTACTTC.

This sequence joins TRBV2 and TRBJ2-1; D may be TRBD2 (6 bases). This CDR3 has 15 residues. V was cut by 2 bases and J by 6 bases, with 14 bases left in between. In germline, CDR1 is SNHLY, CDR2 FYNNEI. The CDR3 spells CASSEWRAPGNEQFF. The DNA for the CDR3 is TGTGCCAGCAGTGAATGGAGGGCCCCGGGCAATGAGCAGTTCTTC.

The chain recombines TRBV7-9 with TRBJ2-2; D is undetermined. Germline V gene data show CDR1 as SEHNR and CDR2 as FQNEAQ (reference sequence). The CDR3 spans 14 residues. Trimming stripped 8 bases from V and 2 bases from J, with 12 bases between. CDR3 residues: CASHQVVNTGELFF. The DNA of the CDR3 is TGTGCCAGCCATCAGGTGGTTAACACCGGGGAGCTGTTTTTT.

DNA for the CDR3: TGTGCCAGCAGCGAGAGTAAGACTAGCACAGATACGCAGTATTTT. It yields the protein CASSESKTSTDTQYF. The genes are TRBV11-1 and TRBJ2-3, with D uncertain. Per germline, CDR1 SGHAT and CDR2 FQDESV (reference sequence). V lost 5 bases, J lost 0 bases, and 12 bases lay in between. This CDR3 comprises 15 residues.

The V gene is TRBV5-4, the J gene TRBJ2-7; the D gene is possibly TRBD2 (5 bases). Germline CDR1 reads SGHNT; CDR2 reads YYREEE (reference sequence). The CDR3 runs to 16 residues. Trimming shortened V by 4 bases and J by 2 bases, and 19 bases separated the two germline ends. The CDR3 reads CASSLSGDPGTYEQYF. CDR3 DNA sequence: TGTGCCAGCAGCCTCTCGGGCGACCCGGGGACCTACGAGCAGTACTTC.

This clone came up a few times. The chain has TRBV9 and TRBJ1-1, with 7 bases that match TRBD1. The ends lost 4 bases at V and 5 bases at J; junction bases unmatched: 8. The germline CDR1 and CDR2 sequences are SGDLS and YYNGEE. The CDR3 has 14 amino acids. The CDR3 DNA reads TGTGCCAGCAGCATTACTCCCAGGGGGACTGAAGCTTTCTTT. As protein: CASSITPRGTEAFF.